Following are 31 T cell receptor beta chains from one sample sequenced in a study of blood T cell repertoires in COVID-19. Repertoires were generated with immunoSEQ multiplex PCR, while TCRdb's copy carries only in-frame clones and drops some. Here the sample spans roughly 110,000 clones, 80% to 95% being singletons. The specimen was peripheral blood. The receptors derive from a woman aged 25 to 39 with acute or convalescent COVID-19.

CDR3 amino acids: CASRPGQVLETQYF. CDR3 coding DNA: TGTGCCAGCAGGCCGGGACAGGTCCTTGAGACCCAGTACTTC. This chain connects TRBV28 to TRBJ2-5, with 8 bases lining up with TRBD1. The trim removed 6 bases at V and 5 bases at J, leaving 8 bases unmatched. CDR3 length equals 14 residues. The germline gives CDR1 MDHEN, CDR2 SYDVKM.

The rearrangement links TRBV6-5 to TRBJ2-7, with 9 bases identical to TRBD1. The CDR3 totals 15 residues. The junction had 12 bases not matched to a gene; V was cut back by 5 bases and J by 7 bases. The germline gives CDR1 MNHEY, CDR2 SVGAGI. CDR3 bases: TGTGCCAGCAGTAAACTTACAGGGGGCGCGGAAGAGCAGTACTTC. Protein product: CASSKLTGGAEEQYF.

This clone was seen at least ten times. This rearrangement joins TRBV7-9 to TRBJ1-2; D remains ambiguous. The CDR3 is 17 residues long. The germline CDR1 and CDR2 sequences are SEHNR and FQNEAQ (reference sequence). Deletions cut 5 bases from V and 1 base from J, with 20 bases between. The CDR3 sequence: CASSHLESGRRNYGYTF. In DNA form, the CDR3 reads TGTGCCAGCAGCCACTTAGAAAGTGGGCGCCGTAACTATGGCTACACCTTC.

V and J are TRBV28 and TRBJ2-7, with TRBD2 matching over 7 bases. This CDR3 comprises 13 residues. Germline CDR1 is MDHEN and CDR2 is SYDVKM. J was trimmed by 2 bases and V by 6 bases; bases with no gene match: 4. CDR3 DNA sequence: TGTGCCAGCAGAGCCGGACTAGCCTACGAGCAGTACTTC. Protein product: CASRAGLAYEQYF.

As DNA, the CDR3 is TGTGCCTGGAGTGGAGACAGGGGCCATGGCTACACCTTC. Residues: CAWSGDRGHGYTF. This sequence joins TRBV30 and TRBJ1-2; TRBD1 agrees at 8 bases. Trimming at V came to 1 base and at J to 6 bases, leaving 4 bases not matched to a gene. Germline V gene sequence: CDR1 GTSNPN, CDR2 SVGIG (reference sequence). The CDR3 is 13 amino acids.

This chain connects TRBV24-1 to TRBJ2-1, with TRBD2 identical over 10 bases. V lost 4 bases and J lost 13; bases outside the gene matches: 12. The CDR3 is 15 amino acids. CDR1 is KGHDR and CDR2 is SFDVKD in the germline V gene. CDR3 in amino acids: CATSDTLAGGQVQFF. The CDR3 nucleotides read TGTGCCACCAGTGACACGTTAGCGGGAGGTCAAGTTCAGTTCTTC.

The chain recombines TRBV2 with TRBJ1-1; the D gene is possibly TRBD1 (6 bases). The germline gives CDR1 SNHLY, CDR2 FYNNEI. The V end was cut by 4 bases, the J end by 8 bases, with 17 bases between. The CDR3 is 14 amino acids. The chain's CDR3 is CASSGGLGRGEAFF. Here the CDR3 DNA reads TGTGCCAGCAGTGGGGGGCTGGGGCGCGGGGAAGCTTTCTTT. Combining the CDR3 with reference TRBV2 and TRBJ1-1 gives the whole variable domain EPEVTQTPSHQVTQMGQEVILRCVPISNHLYFYWYRQILGQKVEFLVSFYNNEISEKSEIFDDQFSVERPDGSNFTLKIRSTKLEDSAMYFCASSGGLGRGEAFFGQGTRLTVV.

The chain is built from TRBV7-2 and TRBJ1-2; 7 nucleotides match TRBD1. Trimming removed 5 bases from V and 4 bases from J; junction bases left unmatched: 10. The CDR3 extends over 15 amino acids. Per germline, CDR1 SGHTA and CDR2 FQGNSA. The CDR3 sequence is CASSRERGQFYGYTF. In DNA, the CDR3 is TGTGCCAGCAGCCGGGAAAGGGGACAGTTCTATGGCTACACCTTC. The variable domain in full, completed from reference TRBV7-2 and TRBJ1-2, reads GAGVSQSPSNKVTEKGKDVELRCDPISGHTALYWYRQSLGQGLEFLIYFQGNSAPDKSGLPSDRFSAERTGGSVSTLTIQRTQQEDSAVYLCASSRERGQFYGYTFGSGTRLTVV.

V and J are TRBV19 and TRBJ1-1; maybe TRBD1 (5 bases). V was cut by 9 bases and J by 5 bases, with 16 bases left in between. Germline V gives CDR1 LNHDA, CDR2 SQIVND (reference sequence). This CDR3 is 13 amino acids long. The CDR3 sequence is CASSPQGGTEAFF. In DNA, the CDR3 is TGTGCCAGCAGTCCCCAGGGTGGGACTGAAGCTTTCTTT.

This clone appeared a single time. V is TRBV5-1 and J is TRBJ1-1; a possible D gene is TRBD1 (5 bases). With 7 bases removed from V and 5 bases from J, the gap between germline ends came to 12 bases. Looked up from germline, CDR1 is SGHRS and CDR2 is YFSETQ. The CDR3 runs to 12 residues. CDR3 DNA: TGCGCCAGCGGCCGGGGGGAGACTGAAGCTTTCTTT. Its protein is CASGRGETEAFF.

This clone came up once. The chain uses TRBV6-4 and TRBJ2-1; 10 nucleotides agree with TRBD2. Per germline, CDR1 MRHNA and CDR2 SNTAGT. The length of the CDR3 is 14 residues. Trimming cost V 3 bases and J 8 bases; bases outside gene matches: 4. CDR3 coding DNA: TGTGCCAGCAGTGAAGCTAGCGGGAGTGATGAGCAGTTCTTC. Amino acids: CASSEASGSDEQFF.

J is TRBJ2-1 and V is TRBV27, with 9 bases lining up with TRBD2. Germline V CDR1 and CDR2: MNHEY, SMNVEV (reference sequence). The CDR3 is 15 residues long. The J segment lost 0 bases and the V segment lost 6 bases, leaving 3 bases of the junction unmatched. This CDR3 reads CASSPGLASYNEQFF. In DNA, the CDR3 is TGTGCCAGCAGCCCGGGACTAGCCTCCTACAATGAGCAGTTCTTC.

This chain links TRBV30 with TRBJ2-3; tentatively, D is TRBD2 (7 bases). Trimming took 7 bases from V and 4 from J, leaving 18 bases between them. The CDR3 has 14 amino acids. CDR1 and CDR2 (germline): GTSNPN, SVGIG (reference sequence). CDR3 DNA: TGTGCCTATATAACGGGGGGCGGCGCAGATACGCAGTATTTT. Translating it yields CAYITGGGADTQYF.

The chain uses TRBV4-3 and TRBJ1-2; 8 bases match TRBD1. V was clipped by 4 bases and J by 8 bases; unmatched bases: 6. Germline-derived CDR1 and CDR2 are LGHNA and YSLEER. The length of the CDR3 is 13 residues. CDR3 DNA sequence: TGCGCCAGCAGCCTACTAGACAGGGGAGGCTACACCTTC. Protein product: CASSLLDRGGYTF.

V and J are TRBV10-3 and TRBJ1-5, with 10 bases that match TRBD1. The germline CDR1 and CDR2 sequences are ENHRY and SYGVKD. Losses at the gene ends were 1 base for V and 2 bases for J; bases not matched to a gene: 8. CDR3 length: 18 residues. The CDR3: CAISEYRTGGRGNQPQHF. The CDR3 DNA reads as TGTGCCATCAGTGAGTATAGGACAGGGGGTAGGGGCAATCAGCCCCAGCATTTT.

V and J are TRBV10-3 and TRBJ1-2; tentatively, D is TRBD1 (5 bases). With 3 bases removed from V and 0 bases from J, the gap between germline ends came to 17 bases. The V gene's germline CDR1 is ENHRY and CDR2 SYGVKD. The length of the CDR3 is 17 residues. The CDR3 loop reads CAISDRRGAEANYGYTF. The CDR3 region has the DNA TGTGCCATCAGTGATAGAAGGGGCGCTGAAGCTAACTATGGCTACACCTTC.

This clone was counted a single time. The rearrangement links TRBV3-1 (or the pseudogene TRBV3-2) to TRBJ2-3; unclear D gene. In germline, CDR1 is LGHDT, CDR2 YNNKEL (reference sequence). This CDR3 has 15 amino acids. Trimming left V 0 bases short and J 1 base short, with 8 bases between. The CDR3 nucleotides read TGTGCCAGCAGCCAAGATCTGGCTGGCACAGATACGCAGTATTTT. This sequence encodes CASSQDLAGTDTQYF.

V usage is TRBV3-1 (or the pseudogene TRBV3-2) and J usage is TRBJ2-7; D remains unclear. Deletions cut 3 bases from V and 5 bases from J, with 8 bases between. From germline, CDR1 is LGHDT and CDR2 YNNKEL (reference sequence). The CDR3 runs to 12 residues. CDR3: CASSHRANEQYF. Written as DNA, the CDR3 is TGTGCCAGCAGCCACCGAGCCAACGAGCAGTACTTC.

The rearrangement uses TRBV25-1 and TRBJ2-3; 7 bases agree with TRBD2. CDR1 is MGHDK, CDR2 SYGVNS, per germline. V lost 1 base and J lost 8; bases outside the gene matches: 0. The CDR3 has 12 amino acids. CDR3 DNA sequence: TGTGCCAGCAGTGAATCGGGAGGTACGCAGTATTTT. Translating it yields CASSESGGTQYF.

CDR3 nucleotides: TGTGCCAGCAGTTTTTCATCTGCGGGAGACTGGAATGAGCAGTTCTTC. Translation gives CASSFSSAGDWNEQFF. The rearrangement links TRBV28 to TRBJ2-1, with 7 bases identical to TRBD2. The CDR3 is 16 residues long. The trim removed 3 bases at V and 7 bases at J, leaving 12 bases unmatched. CDR1 and CDR2 from the germline V gene are MDHEN and SYDVKM.

J is TRBJ2-1 and V is TRBV7-2; 7 positions match TRBD2. The CDR3 spans 15 residues. Germline V CDR1 and CDR2: SGHTA, FQGNSA. After removal of 6 bases from V and 4 bases from J, the junction contained 9 bases not matched to a gene. The CDR3 sequence: CASRSTWGGYNEQFF. CDR3 DNA sequence: TGTGCCAGCAGAAGTACCTGGGGGGGATACAATGAGCAGTTCTTC.

The chain links TRBV7-9 to TRBJ1-2, with a possible D match to TRBD1 (5 bases). V lost 1 base, J lost 7 bases, and 16 bases lay in between. CDR1 is SEHNR, CDR2 FQNEAQ, per germline (reference sequence). The CDR3 is 15 amino acids. The CDR3 is CASSLGYRLGAGYTF. The CDR3 DNA is TGTGCCAGCAGCTTAGGGTACAGGTTAGGCGCTGGCTACACCTTC. Complete variable domain (other parts from reference TRBV7-9 and TRBJ1-2): DTGVSQNPRHKITKRGQNVTFRCDPISEHNRLYWYRQTLGQGPEFLTYFQNEAQLEKSRLLSDRFSAERPKGSFSTLEIQRTEQGDSAMYLCASSLGYRLGAGYTFGSGTRLTVV.

The rearrangement uses TRBV27 and TRBJ2-7; TRBD2 is a possible D gene (6 bases). Trimming took off 11 bases at V and 3 bases at J, with 14 bases between the two ends. The CDR3 consists of 12 residues. Germline-derived CDR1 and CDR2 are MNHEY and SMNVEV (reference sequence). The CDR3 sequence is CAVGTDGYEQYF. The CDR3 DNA reads as TGTGCCGTAGGGACTGACGGCTACGAGCAGTACTTC.

In its sample, this clone was seen once. V and J are TRBV21-1 and TRBJ1-5. TRBV21-1 is marked as a pseudogene. The CDR3 is made up of 16 amino acids. The CDR3 loop reads CASSNRPIYYNQPQHF. In DNA, the CDR3 is TGTGCCAGCAGCAATCGACCGATCTACTATAATCAGCCCCAGCATTTT.

The V call is TRBV5-1, the J call TRBJ2-1, with D tentatively TRBD2 (6 bases). The length of the CDR3 is 16 residues. Germline V gene sequence: CDR1 SGHRS, CDR2 YFSETQ. Trimming cost V 5 bases and J 3 bases, with 18 bases left between them. DNA of the CDR3: TGCGCCAGCAGTTACTCACTAGCTGAAAGCTACAATGAGCAGTTCTTC. Translated: CASSYSLAESYNEQFF.

V and J are TRBV7-3 and TRBJ2-7; 11 bases are shared with TRBD2. V gave up 2 bases and J gave up 5 bases; unmatched junction bases: 5. The germline V gene encodes CDR1 SGHTA and CDR2 FQGTGA. This CDR3 is built from 15 residues. CDR3 amino acids: CASSLVAGGPHEQYF. CDR3 sequence (DNA): TGTGCCAGCAGCTTAGTAGCGGGAGGGCCGCACGAGCAGTACTTC.

The gene calls are TRBV27 and TRBJ2-7, with D possibly being TRBD1 (6 bases). From germline, CDR1 is MNHEY and CDR2 SMNVEV (reference sequence). This CDR3 contains 16 residues. With 3 bases removed from V and 0 bases from J, the gap between germline ends came to 15 bases. The CDR3, as DNA: TGTGCCAGCAGTTTGGGGGCTGGTTCCCCCTCCTACGAGCAGTACTTC. Amino acid sequence: CASSLGAGSPSYEQYF.

This chain links TRBV4-1 with TRBJ2-7; perhaps TRBD1 as D (6 bases). Trimming stripped 0 bases from V and 6 bases from J, with 12 bases between. Germline assignment: CDR1 MGHRA and CDR2 YSYEKL. The CDR3 has 14 residues. The CDR3 DNA is TGCGCCAGCAGCCAAGAAAACAGGGATGGCGAGCAGTACTTC. It codes for CASSQENRDGEQYF.

This sequence joins TRBV20-1 and TRBJ2-2; maybe TRBD1 (5 bases). V gave up 3 bases and J gave up 6 bases, with 5 bases separating them. CDR3 length: 11 amino acids. Germline V gives CDR1 DFQATT, CDR2 SNEGSKA (reference sequence). Written as DNA, the CDR3 is TGCAGTGCTAGGGGGCCCGGGGAGCTGTTTTTT. It specifies CSARGPGELFF.

As DNA, the CDR3 is TGTGCCAGCAGCCCACCGGGACTAGCGTACAATGAGCAGTTCTTC. It specifies CASSPPGLAYNEQFF. The genes are TRBV28 and TRBJ2-1; 10 bases align to TRBD2. This CDR3 region has 15 residues. Germline CDR1 and CDR2: MDHEN and SYDVKM. J gave up 4 bases and V 6 bases, and 6 bases lay outside the gene matches.

The CDR3 loop reads CASSPSPQGAGNTIYF. The CDR3 DNA sequence: TGTGCCAGCTCACCCTCGCCACAGGGGGCTGGAAACACCATATATTTT. The gene calls are TRBV18 and TRBJ1-3, with TRBD1 matching 8 bases. The CDR3 sequence is 16 residues long. CDR1 and CDR2 (germline): KGHSH, LQKENI. V lost 3 bases to trimming and J lost 2 bases; unmatched junction nucleotides: 6.